Presented here are 10 T cell receptor beta chains from one specimen sequenced in a study of T cells in tumors after PD-1 blockade. Produced via immunoSEQ multiplex PCR; TCRdb's table is partial and in-frame only. The table has roughly 8,500 clones, around two thirds seen once. This material consisted of tumor tissue, taken after anti-PD-1 treatment. The receptors here all came from a human donor with basal cell carcinoma.

CDR3 amino acids: CASSYLTEVNYGYTF. The CDR3 DNA is TGTGCCAGCAGTTACCTGACAGAGGTTAACTATGGCTACACCTTC. The V and J genes are TRBV6-5 and TRBJ1-2; maybe TRBD1 (5 bases). The V gene's germline CDR1 is MNHEY and CDR2 SVGAGI. The length of the CDR3 is 15 residues. Trimming pared 2 bases from V and 1 base from J, leaving 11 bases between.

V gene TRBV11-3 combines with J gene TRBJ2-5; the match to TRBD2 covers 11 bases. Trimming took 2 bases from V and 2 from J; bases not matched to a gene: 4. The CDR3 consists of 16 residues. The germline V gene has CDR1 SGHNT and CDR2 YENEEA. This CDR3 reads CASSLMGTSGQETQYF. CDR3 nucleotides: TGTGCCAGCAGCTTAATGGGGACTAGCGGACAAGAGACCCAGTACTTC.

The chain carries TRBV6-6 and TRBJ2-3; either TRBD1 or TRBD2 may supply D (6 bases each). Per germline, CDR1 MNHNY and CDR2 SVGAGI (reference sequence). There are 16 residues in the CDR3. V lost 0 bases, J lost 0 bases, and 10 bases lay in between. CDR3 region: CASSYSTGASTDTQYF. CDR3 in DNA: TGTGCCAGCAGTTACTCGACGGGGGCTAGCACAGATACGCAGTATTTT.

V gene TRBV19 combines with J gene TRBJ1-6; unclear D gene. Trimming shortened V by 5 bases and J by 1 base, and 6 bases separated the two germline ends. The CDR3 is made up of 14 amino acids. Germline lookup yields CDR1 LNHDA and CDR2 SQIVND (reference sequence). CDR3 in amino acids: CASSPGSYNSPLHF. For the CDR3, the DNA is TGTGCCAGTAGTCCTGGGTCCTATAATTCACCCCTCCACTTT.

Comment on this clone: The same CDR3 can be traced to other DNA sequences in this sample. This chain connects TRBV7-2 to TRBJ1-5; D perhaps matches TRBD1 (6 bases). The V end lost 1 base, the J end lost 6 bases, and 22 bases lay between the germline ends. The CDR3 extends over 18 amino acids. Per germline, CDR1 SGHTA and CDR2 FQGNSA. The CDR3 spells CASSLVLGSGARVQPQHF. In DNA form, the CDR3 reads TGTGCCAGCAGCTTAGTTTTGGGGTCGGGGGCTCGGGTTCAGCCCCAGCATTTT.

V and J are TRBV4-1 and TRBJ2-2; 10 bases match TRBD2. Germline assignment: CDR1 MGHRA and CDR2 YSYEKL. The CDR3 runs 15 residues. J was trimmed by 4 bases and V by 6 bases; bases with no gene match: 5. The CDR3, as DNA: TGCGCCAGCAGTCACGGACTAGCGGCCACCGGGGAGCTGTTTTTT. Protein product: CASSHGLAATGELFF.

V usage is TRBV6-5 and J usage is TRBJ1-3; D possibly corresponds to TRBD1 (5 bases). The CDR3 sequence is 12 residues long. Germline lookup yields CDR1 MNHEY and CDR2 SVGAGI. Between the trimmed V and J ends, which lost 6 bases and 12 bases, there was a span of 15 bases. In DNA, the CDR3 is TGTGCCAGCAGCGCTGGGGGGATCCTCATATATTTT. Translating it yields CASSAGGILIYF.

This rearrangement joins TRBV19 to TRBJ1-1, with D tentatively TRBD1 (5 bases). Germline V gene data show CDR1 as LNHDA and CDR2 as SQIVND (reference sequence). This CDR3 spans 14 amino acids. V lost 7 bases, J lost 0 bases, and 12 bases lay in between. CDR3 sequence (DNA): TGTGCCAGTAATTATCAGGGTTTGAACACTGAAGCTTTCTTT. Translation: CASNYQGLNTEAFF. Based on the CDR3 plus reference TRBV19 and TRBJ1-1, the full variable domain is DGGITQSPKYLFRKEGQNVTLSCEQNLNHDAMYWYRQDPGQGLRLIYYSQIVNDFQKGDIAEGYSVSREKKESFPLTVTSAQKNPTAFYLCASNYQGLNTEAFFGQGTRLTVV.

The chain employs TRBV5-1 and TRBJ2-7, with 7 bases aligning to TRBD1. CDR3 length: 16 residues. Germline assignment: CDR1 SGHRS and CDR2 YFSETQ. V trimming: 4 bases; J trimming: 2 bases; junction bases outside the gene matches: 12. This CDR3 reads CASSNYDRDGTYEQYF. For the CDR3, the DNA is TGCGCCAGCAGCAACTATGACAGGGACGGAACCTACGAGCAGTACTTC. The full variable domain, rest sourced from reference TRBV5-1 and TRBJ2-7, is KAGVTQTPRYLIKTRGQQVTLSCSPISGHRSVSWYQQTPGQGLQFLFEYFSETQRNKGNFPGRFSGRQFSNSRSEMNVSTLELGDSALYLCASSNYDRDGTYEQYFGPGTRLTVT.

This sequence joins TRBV6-1 and TRBJ2-5; D is possibly TRBD2 (6 bases). Germline V gene sequence: CDR1 MNHNS, CDR2 SASEGT. The CDR3 has 15 residues. Trimming stripped 3 bases from V and 1 base from J, with 12 bases between. As DNA, the CDR3 is TGTGCCAGCAGTGAGCGGGGACGAATCCAAGAGACCCAGTACTTC. This codes for CASSERGRIQETQYF.